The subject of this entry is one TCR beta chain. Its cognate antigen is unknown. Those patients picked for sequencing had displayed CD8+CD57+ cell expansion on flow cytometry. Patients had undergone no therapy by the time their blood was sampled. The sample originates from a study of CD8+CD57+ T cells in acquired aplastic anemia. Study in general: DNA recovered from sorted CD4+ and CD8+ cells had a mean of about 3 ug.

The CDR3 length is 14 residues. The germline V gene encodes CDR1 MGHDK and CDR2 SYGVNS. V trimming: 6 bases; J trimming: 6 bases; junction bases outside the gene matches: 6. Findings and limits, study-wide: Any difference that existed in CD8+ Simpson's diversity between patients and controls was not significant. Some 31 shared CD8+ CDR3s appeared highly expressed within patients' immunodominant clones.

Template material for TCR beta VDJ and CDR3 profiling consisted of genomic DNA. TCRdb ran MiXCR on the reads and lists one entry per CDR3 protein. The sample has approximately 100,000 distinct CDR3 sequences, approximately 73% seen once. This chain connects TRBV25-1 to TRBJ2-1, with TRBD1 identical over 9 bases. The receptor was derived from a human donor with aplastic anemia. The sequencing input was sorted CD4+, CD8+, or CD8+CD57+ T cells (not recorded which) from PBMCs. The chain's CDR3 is CASRAGTGSNEQFF. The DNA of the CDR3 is TGTGCCAGCAGAGCCGGGACAGGGTCCAATGAGCAGTTCTTC.